Listed below are T cell receptor beta chains from one sample, sequenced in a study of blood T cells in healthy people across ages. Each CDR3 protein is one row after TCRdb ran MiXCR on the 5' RACE reads. This table holds about a million distinct CDR3 sequences, roughly 48% found once. Sequencing was carried out using blood. These receptors came from a man under 40 in good health. Both conserved end residues are part of each CDR3. Each record gives: D gene, clone size, V gene, J gene, CDR3 protein, CDR3 DNA. A D gene is named only where the DNA matches it firmly. Only part of the rows carry a size: once, few, many, or a class if the clone is expanded.

>NA|few|TRBV4-1|TRBJ1-2
CASSQEGPRDMLHYGYTF
TGCGCCAGCAGCCAAGAGGGCCCCCGGGACATGCTTCACTATGGCTACACCTTC
>TRBD2|NA|TRBV12-3/TRBV12-4|TRBJ2-3
CASSYLKRGSTDTQYF
TGTGCCAGCAGCTATCTCAAGCGGGGTAGCACAGATACGCAGTATTTT
>TRBD1|NA|TRBV20-1|TRBJ2-7
CSGTGAYEQYF
TGCAGTGGGACAGGAGCCTACGAGCAGTACTTC
>NA|NA|TRBV12-3/TRBV12-4|TRBJ2-1
CASSSTTGQQFF
TGTGCCAGCAGCTCAACAACAGGGCAGCAGTTCTTC
>TRBD1|NA|TRBV25-1|TRBJ2-7
CAPHRRTGDYEQYF
TGTGCCCCCCACCGGAGGACAGGAGACTACGAGCAGTACTTC
>TRBD1|few|TRBV20-1|TRBJ1-6
CSARDKDRVNSYNSPLHF
TGCAGTGCTAGAGATAAGGACAGGGTGAACTCCTATAATTCACCCCTCCACTTT
>NA|NA|TRBV12-3/TRBV12-4|TRBJ1-1
CASSHGSTGTEAFF
TGTGCCAGCAGCCATGGCTCGACAGGCACTGAAGCTTTCTTT
>TRBD2|few|TRBV9|TRBJ2-7
CASSVEAGGPYEQYF
TGTGCCAGCAGCGTAGAAGCGGGGGGGCCCTACGAGCAGTACTTC
>NA|few|TRBV27|TRBJ2-7
CASSFSWGSYEQYF
TGTGCCAGCAGTTTTTCCTGGGGATCCTACGAGCAGTACTTC
>TRBD1|many|TRBV6-5|TRBJ2-1
CASTSIGTVSYNEQFF
TGTGCCAGCACTTCAATCGGGACAGTGTCCTACAATGAGCAGTTCTTC
>TRBD2|NA|TRBV6-1|TRBJ2-3
CASSEALNRRGADTQYF
TGTGCCAGCAGTGAAGCGCTCAACAGGCGGGGGGCAGATACGCAGTATTTT
>TRBD2|few|TRBV11-2|TRBJ2-3
CASSAGLAGGTDTQYF
TGTGCCAGCAGCGCTGGACTAGCGGGGGGCACAGATACGCAGTATTTT
>NA|NA|TRBV6-1|TRBJ2-1
CASSDGALSPNEQFF
TGTGCCAGCAGTGACGGGGCCCTCAGCCCCAATGAGCAGTTCTTC
>NA|few|TRBV3-1|TRBJ1-2
CASSEESQMLGYTF
TGTGCCAGCAGCGAAGAAAGCCAGATGTTAGGCTACACCTTC
>TRBD1|NA|TRBV19|TRBJ1-2
CASSIKAGGLGYTF
TGTGCCAGTAGTATAAAGGCAGGGGGCCTTGGCTACACCTTC
>NA|NA|TRBV6-5|TRBJ2-7
CASSYVTYPMTYEQYF
TGTGCCAGCAGTTACGTTACTTACCCAATGACCTACGAGCAGTACTTC
>NA|NA|TRBV10-3|TRBJ2-6
CAMGTGANVLTF
TGTGCCATGGGCACTGGGGCCAACGTCCTGACTTTC
>NA|NA|TRBV18|TRBJ2-3
CTSSQGFKDTQYF
TGTACCAGCTCTCAAGGGTTTAAAGATACGCAGTATTTT
>NA|NA|TRBV13|TRBJ2-7
CASSLSSRDYEQYF
TGTGCCAGCAGCTTGTCATCCAGGGACTACGAGCAGTACTTC
>NA|few|TRBV10-3|TRBJ2-1
CAISDSLGRNEQFF
TGTGCCATCAGTGATTCGCTGGGGCGCAATGAGCAGTTCTTC
>TRBD1|NA|TRBV6-2/TRBV6-3|TRBJ1-2
CASSYPRTGEDGYTF
TGTGCCAGCAGTTACCCGCGGACAGGGGAGGATGGCTACACCTTC
>TRBD1|NA|TRBV20-1|TRBJ1-1
CSAFQGAGNTEAFF
TGCAGTGCTTTTCAGGGGGCGGGGAACACTGAAGCTTTCTTT